The present T cell receptor (beta chain) was sequenced within a study of human T cells and chemical hapten exposure (dated by TCRdb to about 2021). Background on the whole study: The libraries were sequenced as a pool, and the TCR yield per sample differed mostly because of small variations in library volumes within the pool. In alopecia patients, the study followed how the peripheral blood TCR repertoire changed in vivo over primary and secondary sensitization to diphenylcyclopropenone (DPC), a hapten. Each blood RNA sample was used to sequence both TCR alpha and TCR beta chains.

Overall results and qualifications from the work: No change with DPC sensitization was found in the number of TCRs above 1 in 1000 frequency, and no evidence of global repertoire structure alterations was found. After repeated subsampling, the strength of the expansion versus patch-test correlation and the threshold at which it became significant changed.

CDR1 and CDR2, looked up from the germline V gene, are SGHVS and FQNEAQ. The CDR3 starts with the cysteine, ends with the phenylalanine, and has 15 residues. The DNA shown is the 45-base CDR3, in frame from base 1. V and J lose 1 base and 10 bases, and a span of 17 bases separates them. This clonotype was counted a few times. Its antigen is unknown. Base quality data are lacking; no much larger clone is found one base away. The time point label corresponds to: healthy volunteer bleed at 2 weeks. Total RNA was extracted from unfractionated whole blood that had been collected in Tempus Blood RNA tubes. As TCR sequencing controls, roughly five healthy volunteers were used, with blood taken at day 0, 2 weeks and 6 weeks. The library was generated by RACE. Sequencing instrument: NextSeq 500. During library preparation, unique molecular identifiers were attached to individual cDNA molecules so that TCRs could be counted quantitatively and reproducibly. The authors' pipeline ran thus. A median of around 96,000 TCRs per sample was observed, with a range of 23,224 to 690,600. V, J and CDR3 annotation of the TCR reads was carried out using the Decombinator software suite. To make PS versus PT1 abundance plots, every sample was subsampled to the same number of TCRs (28,000). TCRs were defined as expanded if absent before sensitization and observed at least eight times at the 2-week time point. The public reads were reprocessed in TCRdb via fastp at Q25 and MiXCR, keeping in-frame beta chains. Rows with a matching CDR3 protein are joined into one entry that keeps the most common DNA and genes. The authors' filters were not applied to this entry. This sample holds 50,000 or so distinct CDR3 sequences; nearly 4.5% were observed only once. The ten largest clones capture 5.8% of the sample.

The chain links TRBV7-8 with TRBJ1-5, with the D gene not clear enough to name. Input material: whole blood. The receptor was derived from a human donor in good health. Some clones in this sample may be carry-over from other donors' samples. The CDR3 corresponds to CASSLDLHGPAPQHF. The DNA is as follows: TGTGCCAGCAGCTTAGATCTCCACGGCCCAGCTCCCCAGCATTTT. Supplemented by the reference TRBV7-8 and TRBJ1-5 proteins around the CDR3, the complete variable domain is GAGVSQSPRYKVAKRGQDVALRCDPISGHVSLFWYQQALGQGPEFLTYFQNEAQLDKSGLPSDRFFAERPEGSVSTLKIQRTQQEDSAVYLCASSLDLHGPAPQHFGDGTRLSIL.